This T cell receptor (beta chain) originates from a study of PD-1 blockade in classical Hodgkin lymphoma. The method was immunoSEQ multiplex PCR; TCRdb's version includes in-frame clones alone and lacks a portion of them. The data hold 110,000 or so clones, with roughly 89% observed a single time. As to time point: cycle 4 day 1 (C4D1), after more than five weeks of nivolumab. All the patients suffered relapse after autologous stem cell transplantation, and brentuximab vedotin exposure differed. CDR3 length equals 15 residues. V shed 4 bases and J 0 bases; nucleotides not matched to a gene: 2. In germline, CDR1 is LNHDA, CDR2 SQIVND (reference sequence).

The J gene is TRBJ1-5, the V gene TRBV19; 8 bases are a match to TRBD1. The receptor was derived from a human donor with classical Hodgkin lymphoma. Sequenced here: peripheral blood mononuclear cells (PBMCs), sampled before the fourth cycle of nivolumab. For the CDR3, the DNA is TGTGCCAGTAGTAGGGACAGGTATAGCAATCAGCCCCAGCATTTT. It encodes CASSRDRYSNQPQHF.